This record covers a single T cell receptor (beta chain). These data originate in a study of blood T cell repertoires in COVID-19. Study-level information: Researchers got acute and convalescent COVID-19 samples from the United States, Italy and Spain. Nucleic acid was either cDNA or gDNA, and it came from T cells, B-cell-depleted T cells, or PBMCs.

How the authors handled the data: Amplified reference gene primers provided the basis for estimating nucleated cell counts. The protocol was immunoSEQ multiplex PCR, while the TCRdb copy is restricted to in-frame clones and leaves out a portion. V and J calls and clone size are given by that table; D and trimming were obtained from the DNA. The sample has approximately 240,000 clones; roughly 85% are singletons. Germline assignment: CDR1 SGHAT and CDR2 FQNNGV. Trimming at V came to 10 bases and at J to 2 bases, leaving 4 bases not matched to a gene. This CDR3 has 13 residues. The chain carries TRBV11-2 and TRBJ1-1; 10 positions agree with TRBD1. Material for sequencing was peripheral blood. The TCR comes from a woman in her late teens or twenties who had recovered from COVID-19. The CDR3 is CATRQGANTEAFF. Written as DNA, the CDR3 is TGTGCCACCCGACAGGGGGCCAACACTGAAGCTTTCTTT.